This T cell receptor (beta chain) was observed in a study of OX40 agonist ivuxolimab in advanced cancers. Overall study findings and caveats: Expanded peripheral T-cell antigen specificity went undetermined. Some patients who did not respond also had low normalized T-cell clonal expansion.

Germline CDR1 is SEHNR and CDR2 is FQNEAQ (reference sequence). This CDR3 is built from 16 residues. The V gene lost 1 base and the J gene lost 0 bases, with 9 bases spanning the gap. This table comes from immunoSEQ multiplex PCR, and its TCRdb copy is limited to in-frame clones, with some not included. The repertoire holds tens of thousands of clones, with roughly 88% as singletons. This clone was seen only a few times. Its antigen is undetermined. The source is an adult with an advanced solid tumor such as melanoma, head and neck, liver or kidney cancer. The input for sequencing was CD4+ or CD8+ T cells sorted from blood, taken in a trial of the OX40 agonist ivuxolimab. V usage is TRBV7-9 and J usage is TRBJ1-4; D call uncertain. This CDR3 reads CASSLGVQATNEKLFF. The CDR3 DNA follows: TGTGCCAGCAGCTTAGGGGTACAAGCAACTAATGAAAAACTGTTTTTT. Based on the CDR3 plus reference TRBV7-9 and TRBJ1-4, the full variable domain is DTGVSQNPRHKITKRGQNVTFRCDPISEHNRLYWYRQTLGQGPEFLTYFQNEAQLEKSRLLSDRFSAERPKGSFSTLEIQRTEQGDSAMYLCASSLGVQATNEKLFFGSGTQLSVL.